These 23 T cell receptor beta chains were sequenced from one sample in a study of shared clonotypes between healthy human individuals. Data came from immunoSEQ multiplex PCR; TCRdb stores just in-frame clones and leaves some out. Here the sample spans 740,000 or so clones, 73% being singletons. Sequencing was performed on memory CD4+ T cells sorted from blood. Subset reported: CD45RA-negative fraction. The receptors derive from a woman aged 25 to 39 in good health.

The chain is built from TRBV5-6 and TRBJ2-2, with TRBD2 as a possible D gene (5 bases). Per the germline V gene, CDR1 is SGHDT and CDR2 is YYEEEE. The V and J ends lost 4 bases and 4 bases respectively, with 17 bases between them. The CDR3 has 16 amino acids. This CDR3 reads CASSHFEGAGTGELFF. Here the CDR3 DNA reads TGTGCCAGCAGCCATTTTGAGGGCGCGGGCACCGGGGAGCTGTTTTTT.

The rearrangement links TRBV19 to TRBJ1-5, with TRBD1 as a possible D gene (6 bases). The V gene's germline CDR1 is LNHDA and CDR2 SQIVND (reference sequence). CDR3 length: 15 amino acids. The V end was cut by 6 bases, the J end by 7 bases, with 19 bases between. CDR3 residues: CASRIGGPGGQPQHF. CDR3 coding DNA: TGTGCCAGTAGGATCGGGGGCCCGGGCGGGCAGCCCCAGCATTTT.

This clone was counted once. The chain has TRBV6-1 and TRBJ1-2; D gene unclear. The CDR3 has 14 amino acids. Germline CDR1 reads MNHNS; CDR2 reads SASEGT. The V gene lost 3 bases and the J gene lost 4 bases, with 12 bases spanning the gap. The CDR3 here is CASSDPGEGYGYTF. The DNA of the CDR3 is TGTGCCAGCAGTGATCCTGGGGAGGGCTATGGCTACACCTTC.

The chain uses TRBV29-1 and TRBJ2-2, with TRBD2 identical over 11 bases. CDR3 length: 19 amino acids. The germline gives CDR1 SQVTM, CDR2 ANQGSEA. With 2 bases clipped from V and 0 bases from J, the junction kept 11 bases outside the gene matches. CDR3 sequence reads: CSVEWMVAGGKTNTGELFF. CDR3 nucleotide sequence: TGCAGCGTTGAATGGATGGTAGCGGGAGGGAAAACGAACACCGGGGAGCTGTTTTTT.

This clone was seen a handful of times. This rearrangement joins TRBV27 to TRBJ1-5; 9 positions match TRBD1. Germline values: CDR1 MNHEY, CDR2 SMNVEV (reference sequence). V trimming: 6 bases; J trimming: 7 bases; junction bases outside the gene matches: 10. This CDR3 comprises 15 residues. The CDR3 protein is CASSSGTGSTQPQHF. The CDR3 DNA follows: TGTGCCAGCAGCTCCGGGACAGGGTCGACGCAGCCCCAGCATTTT.

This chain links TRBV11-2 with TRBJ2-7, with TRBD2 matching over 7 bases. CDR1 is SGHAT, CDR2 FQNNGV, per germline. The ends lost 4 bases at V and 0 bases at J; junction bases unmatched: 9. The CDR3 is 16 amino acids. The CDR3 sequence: CASSSAGTRSSYEQYF. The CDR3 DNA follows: TGTGCCAGCAGCTCAGCGGGAACTAGGAGCTCCTACGAGCAGTACTTC.

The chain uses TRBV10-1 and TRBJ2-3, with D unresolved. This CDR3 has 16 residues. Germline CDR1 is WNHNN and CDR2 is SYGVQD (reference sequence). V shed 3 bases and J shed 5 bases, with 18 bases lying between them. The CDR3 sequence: CASSERSGGRGDTQYF. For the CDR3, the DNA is TGCGCCAGCAGTGAACGTTCGGGCGGAAGAGGAGATACGCAGTATTTT.

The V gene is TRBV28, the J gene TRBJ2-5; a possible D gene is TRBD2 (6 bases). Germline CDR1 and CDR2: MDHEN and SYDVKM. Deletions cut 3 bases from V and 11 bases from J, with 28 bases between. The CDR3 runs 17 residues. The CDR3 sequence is CASSFSPSGLGPGEQYF. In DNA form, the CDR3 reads TGTGCCAGCAGTTTCTCCCCCTCGGGGCTGGGGCCGGGGGAGCAGTACTTC.

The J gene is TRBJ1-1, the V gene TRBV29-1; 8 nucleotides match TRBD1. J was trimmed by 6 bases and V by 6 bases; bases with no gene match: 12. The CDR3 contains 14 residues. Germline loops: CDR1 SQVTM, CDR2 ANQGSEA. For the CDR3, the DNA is TGCAGCGTCCAGGACAGGGAGAGGCTCGCTGAAGCTTTCTTT. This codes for CSVQDRERLAEAFF.

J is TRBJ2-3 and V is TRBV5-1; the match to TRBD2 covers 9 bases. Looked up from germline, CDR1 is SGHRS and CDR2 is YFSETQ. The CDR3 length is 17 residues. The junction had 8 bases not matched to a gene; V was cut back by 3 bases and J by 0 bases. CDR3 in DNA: TGCGCCAGCAGCTCCCGGGCTAGCGGGACTAGCACAGATACGCAGTATTTT. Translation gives CASSSRASGTSTDTQYF.

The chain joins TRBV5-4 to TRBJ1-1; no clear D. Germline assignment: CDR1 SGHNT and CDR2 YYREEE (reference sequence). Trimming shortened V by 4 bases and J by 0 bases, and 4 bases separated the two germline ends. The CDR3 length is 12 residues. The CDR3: CASSPMNTEAFF. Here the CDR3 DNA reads TGTGCCAGCAGCCCTATGAACACTGAAGCTTTCTTT.

This CDR3 is CASSSVLLAGKETQYF. The CDR3 DNA follows: TGTGCCAGCAGCTCCGTTTTACTAGCGGGCAAAGAGACCCAGTACTTC. The chain couples TRBV7-2 to TRBJ2-5; 9 nucleotides match TRBD2. The CDR3 sequence is 16 residues long. With 4 bases clipped from V and 3 bases from J, the junction kept 9 bases outside the gene matches. Germline lookup yields CDR1 SGHTA and CDR2 FQGNSA.

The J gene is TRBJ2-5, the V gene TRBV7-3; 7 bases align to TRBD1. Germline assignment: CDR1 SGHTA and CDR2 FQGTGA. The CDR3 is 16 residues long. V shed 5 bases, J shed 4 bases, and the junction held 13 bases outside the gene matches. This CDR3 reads CASSPSGGIGGETQYF. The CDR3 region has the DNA TGTGCCAGCAGCCCATCAGGGGGTATAGGGGGAGAGACCCAGTACTTC.

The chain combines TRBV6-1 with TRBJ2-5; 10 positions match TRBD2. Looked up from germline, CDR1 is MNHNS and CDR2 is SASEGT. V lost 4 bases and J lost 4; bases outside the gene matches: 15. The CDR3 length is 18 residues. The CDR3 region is CASSAAGSGAGGRETQYF. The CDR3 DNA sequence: TGTGCCAGCAGTGCCGCGGGGAGTGGAGCGGGAGGGCGAGAGACCCAGTACTTC.

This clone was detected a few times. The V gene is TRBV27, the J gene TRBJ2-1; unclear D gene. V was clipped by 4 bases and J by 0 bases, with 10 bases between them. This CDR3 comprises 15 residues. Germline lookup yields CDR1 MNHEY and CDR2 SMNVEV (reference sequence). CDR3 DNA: TGTGCCAGCAGTTCGTATACCAGCTCCTACAATGAGCAGTTCTTC. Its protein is CASSSYTSSYNEQFF.

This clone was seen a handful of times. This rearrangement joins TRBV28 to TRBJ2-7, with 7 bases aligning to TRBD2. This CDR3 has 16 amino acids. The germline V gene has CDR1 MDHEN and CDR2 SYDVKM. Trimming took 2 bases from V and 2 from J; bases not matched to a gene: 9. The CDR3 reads CASSLVLLAPTYEQYF. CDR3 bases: TGTGCCAGCAGTTTAGTCCTACTAGCGCCCACCTACGAGCAGTACTTC.

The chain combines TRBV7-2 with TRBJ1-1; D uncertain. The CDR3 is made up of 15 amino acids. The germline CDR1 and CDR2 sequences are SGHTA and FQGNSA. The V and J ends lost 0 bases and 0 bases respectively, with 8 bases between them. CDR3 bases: TGTGCCAGCAGCTTAGCTGGCGGATTGAACACTGAAGCTTTCTTT. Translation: CASSLAGGLNTEAFF.

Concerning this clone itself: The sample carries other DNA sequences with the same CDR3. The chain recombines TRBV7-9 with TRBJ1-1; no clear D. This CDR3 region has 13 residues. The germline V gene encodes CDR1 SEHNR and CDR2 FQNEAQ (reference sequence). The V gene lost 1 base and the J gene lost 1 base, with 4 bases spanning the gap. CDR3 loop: CASSLEGNTEAFF. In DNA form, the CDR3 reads TGTGCCAGCAGCTTAGAAGGGAACACTGAAGCTTTCTTT. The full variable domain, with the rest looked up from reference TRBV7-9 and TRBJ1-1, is DTGVSQNPRHKITKRGQNVTFRCDPISEHNRLYWYRQTLGQGPEFLTYFQNEAQLEKSRLLSDRFSAERPKGSFSTLEIQRTEQGDSAMYLCASSLEGNTEAFFGQGTRLTVV.

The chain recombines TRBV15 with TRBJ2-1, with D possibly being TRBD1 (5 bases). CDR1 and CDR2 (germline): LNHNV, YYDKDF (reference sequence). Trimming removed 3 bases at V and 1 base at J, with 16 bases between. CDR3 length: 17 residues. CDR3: CATSSPGHLISYNEQFF. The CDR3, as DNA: TGTGCCACCAGCAGCCCCGGACATTTGATATCCTACAATGAGCAGTTCTTC.

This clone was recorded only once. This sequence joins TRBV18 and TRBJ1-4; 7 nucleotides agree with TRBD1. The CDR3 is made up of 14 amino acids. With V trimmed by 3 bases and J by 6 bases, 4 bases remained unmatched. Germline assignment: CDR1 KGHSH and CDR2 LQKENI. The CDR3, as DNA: TGTGCCAGCTCACCGACAGGGTGGGATGAAAAACTGTTTTTT. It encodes CASSPTGWDEKLFF.

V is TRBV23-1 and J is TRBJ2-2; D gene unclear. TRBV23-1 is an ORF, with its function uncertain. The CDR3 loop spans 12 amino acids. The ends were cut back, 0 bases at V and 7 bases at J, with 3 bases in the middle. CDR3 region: CASSQSVGELFF. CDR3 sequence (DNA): TGCGCCAGCAGTCAATCGGTCGGGGAGCTGTTTTTT.

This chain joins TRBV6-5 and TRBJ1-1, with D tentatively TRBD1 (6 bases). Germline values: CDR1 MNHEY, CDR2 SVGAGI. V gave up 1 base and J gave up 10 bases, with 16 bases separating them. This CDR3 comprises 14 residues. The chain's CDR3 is CASSYWGAGVGAFF. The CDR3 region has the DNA TGTGCCAGCAGTTACTGGGGGGCGGGAGTTGGAGCTTTCTTT.

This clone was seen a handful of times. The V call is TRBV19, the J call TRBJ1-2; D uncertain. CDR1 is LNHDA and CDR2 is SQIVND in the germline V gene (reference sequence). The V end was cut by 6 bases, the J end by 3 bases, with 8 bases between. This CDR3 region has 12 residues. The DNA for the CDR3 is TGTGCCAGTAGCCCGAGGGACTATGGCTACACCTTC. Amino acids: CASSPRDYGYTF.